A single sample gave rise to the 10 T cell receptor beta chains below, sequenced in a study of graft-versus-host responses after intestinal transplantation. The antigens of these receptors remain unknown. The repertoire was sequenced with immunoSEQ multiplex PCR; TCRdb's copy has only in-frame clones and lacks some. Of about 120,000 clones listed, 85% to 95% are singletons. This specimen consisted of unstimulated CD8+ T cells sorted from spleen or lymph node cells, obtained before intestinal transplant. Receptors originate from a human donor who received an intestinal transplant.

The V call is TRBV28, the J call TRBJ2-1; TRBD2 matches 16 bases. After removal of 0 bases from V and 8 bases from J, the junction contained 7 bases not matched to a gene. The CDR3 has 18 residues. Per germline, CDR1 MDHEN and CDR2 SYDVKM. The CDR3 DNA reads as TGTGCCAGCAGTTTATGGGGGACTAGCGGGAGGGCCAAGGATGAGCAGTTCTTC. Translating gives CASSLWGTSGRAKDEQFF.

The J gene is TRBJ2-1, the V gene TRBV4-3; D is ambiguous. Looked up from germline, CDR1 is LGHNA and CDR2 is YSLEER. Trimming stripped 0 bases from V and 6 bases from J, with 21 bases between. The CDR3 has 18 amino acids. The CDR3 here is CASSQDSSSIPYGNEQFF. For the CDR3, the DNA is TGCGCCAGCAGCCAAGATTCATCATCGATCCCATACGGCAATGAGCAGTTCTTC.

This clone was found once. The chain carries TRBV4-3 and TRBJ2-3, with 10 bases identical to TRBD1. This CDR3 is 17 amino acids long. CDR1 and CDR2 (germline): LGHNA, YSLEER. Germline trimming cut 4 bases from V and 0 bases from J; bases unmatched to any gene: 7. CDR3 region: CASSPTGTGDSTDTQYF. CDR3 bases: TGCGCCAGCAGCCCCACCGGGACAGGGGATAGCACAGATACGCAGTATTTT.

The gene calls are TRBV5-5 and TRBJ1-3, with 9 bases fitting TRBD1. The CDR3 is made up of 16 amino acids. Trimming removed 3 bases from V and 1 base from J; junction bases left unmatched: 5. The germline V gene has CDR1 SGHKS and CDR2 YYEKEE (reference sequence). The CDR3 region has the DNA TGTGCCAGCAGCTCGGGGACAGGGCCGTCTGGAAACACCATATATTTT. Encoded protein: CASSSGTGPSGNTIYF.

V and J are TRBV27 and TRBJ2-7, with TRBD2 matching 11 bases. Trimming took 3 bases from V and 0 from J; bases not matched to a gene: 22. Germline assignment: CDR1 MNHEY and CDR2 SMNVEV (reference sequence). The CDR3 totals 22 residues. The CDR3 protein is CASSFRGTEEGLAGWSSYEQYF. In nucleotides, the CDR3 is TGTGCCAGCAGTTTCCGCGGGACAGAAGAAGGACTAGCGGGTTGGAGCTCCTACGAGCAGTACTTC.

About this clone: A junction end diverges from the germline sequence, so it may reflect a read error. J is TRBJ2-1 and V is TRBV7-7; 10 positions agree with TRBD2. The germline V gene encodes CDR1 SSHAT and CDR2 FNYEAQ (reference sequence). The CDR3 sequence is 15 residues long. CDR3 nucleotides: TGTGCTAGCAGCTTTTCTAGCGGGAGTAACAATGAGCAGTTCTTC. Translation: CASSFSSGSNNEQFF.

V and J are TRBV10-3 and TRBJ2-1; a weak D match, TRBD2 (5 bases). Germline lookup yields CDR1 ENHRY and CDR2 SYGVKD. Trimming stripped 3 bases from V and 2 bases from J, with 20 bases between. CDR3 length: 18 amino acids. CDR3 DNA sequence: TGTGCCATCAGTGAACCCCCAGAGGAGCGGCCAACCTACAATGAGCAGTTCTTC. Protein: CAISEPPEERPTYNEQFF.

V and J are TRBV7-8 and TRBJ2-7; TRBD2 matches 13 bases. V shed 10 bases, J shed 4 bases, and the junction held 13 bases outside the gene matches. Germline V gene data show CDR1 as SGHVS and CDR2 as FQNEAQ. The CDR3 contains 16 residues. The CDR3 sequence: CAIVSAGLAGTYEQYF. The CDR3 DNA follows: TGTGCCATCGTCTCCGCGGGACTAGCGGGGACTTACGAGCAGTACTTC.

The chain links TRBV9 to TRBJ2-1; D perhaps matches TRBD2 (5 bases). Per the germline V gene, CDR1 is SGDLS and CDR2 is YYNGEE. Trimming removed 5 bases at V and 0 bases at J, with 12 bases between. The CDR3 spans 15 residues. The CDR3 loop is CASSYGVTSYNEQFF. The CDR3 region has the DNA TGTGCCAGCAGTTACGGGGTGACCTCCTACAATGAGCAGTTCTTC.

The table lists this clone with a count of one. The chain carries TRBV5-1 and TRBJ2-3; D unresolved. The CDR3 is made up of 18 amino acids. Germline V gives CDR1 SGHRS, CDR2 YFSETQ. Trimming shortened V by 2 bases and J by 0 bases, and 19 bases separated the two germline ends. The DNA of the CDR3 is TGCGCCAGCAGCTTTTTGGGCGACCGGATTTCTAGCACAGATACGCAGTATTTT. Protein product: CASSFLGDRISSTDTQYF.